This T cell receptor (beta chain) was recovered during a study of CD8+CD57+ T cells in acquired aplastic anemia. In the study overall: DNA from sorted CD4+ and CD8+ cells averaged roughly 3.2 ug. Whole-study results and caveats: Patients and controls shared some 29 CD8+ CDR3 sequences, which appeared highly expressed in patients and within their immunodominant clones.

This clonotype was observed at least ten times. The antigen is not known. Trimming at V came to 6 bases and at J to 7 bases, leaving 3 bases not matched to a gene. Germline V CDR1 and CDR2: MNHEY, SVGAGI. The CDR3 is 14 amino acids. It was genomic DNA that served as the template for profiling TCR beta VDJ and CDR3. TCRdb called the reads again in MiXCR, with one record for every CDR3 protein. In the table there are approximately 200,000 distinct CDR3 sequences, roughly 56% of which are singletons. Sequencing was performed on sorted CD4+, CD8+, or CD8+CD57+ T cells (not recorded which) from PBMCs. This sequence joins TRBV6-5 and TRBJ1-4, with 12 bases lining up with TRBD1. This receptor was taken from a human donor in good health, serving as a control. CDR3 amino acids: CASSLGQGAEKLFF. CDR3 nucleotide sequence: TGTGCCAGCAGCCTGGGACAGGGGGCTGAAAAACTGTTTTTT.